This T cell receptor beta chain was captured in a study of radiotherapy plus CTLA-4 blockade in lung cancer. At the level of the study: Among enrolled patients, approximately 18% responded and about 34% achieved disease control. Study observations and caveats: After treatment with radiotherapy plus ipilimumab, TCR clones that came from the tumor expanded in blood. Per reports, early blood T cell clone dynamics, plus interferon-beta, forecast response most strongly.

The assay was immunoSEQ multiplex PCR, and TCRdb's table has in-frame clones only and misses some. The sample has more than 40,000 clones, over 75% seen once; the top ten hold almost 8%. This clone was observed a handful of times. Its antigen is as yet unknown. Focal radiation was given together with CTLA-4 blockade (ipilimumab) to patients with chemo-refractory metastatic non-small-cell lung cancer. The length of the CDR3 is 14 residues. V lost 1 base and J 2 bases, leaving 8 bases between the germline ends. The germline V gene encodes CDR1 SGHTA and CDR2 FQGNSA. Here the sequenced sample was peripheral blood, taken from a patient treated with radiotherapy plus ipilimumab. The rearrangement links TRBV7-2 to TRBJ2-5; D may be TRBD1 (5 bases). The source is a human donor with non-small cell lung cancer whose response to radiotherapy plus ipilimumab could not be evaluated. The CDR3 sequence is CASSLEAGQETQYF. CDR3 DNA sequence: TGTGCCAGCAGCTTAGAAGCAGGGCAAGAGACCCAGTACTTC.